Below are 21 T cell receptor beta chains sequenced from a single sample in a study of chemoradiotherapy in HPV16-positive cancers (dated by TCRdb to between 2021 and 2023). The protocol used for the library was the immunoSEQ multiplex PCR assay. The clones in this table, taken by TCRdb from immuneACCESS, are in-frame only. Not every clone is retained; where verified, under half of the shortfall comes from an unresolved V gene, and the cause of the rest is unknown. The sample table shows more than 2,000 clones, and nearly 90% are seen once. The leading ten clones occupy 4% to 5.5% of the sample. The sample consisted of tumor tissue, taken from a patient who underwent chemoradiotherapy. The receptors come from a human donor with HPV-associated anogenital cancer.

The chain employs TRBV2 and TRBJ2-2, with 14 bases lining up with TRBD2. The CDR3 has 17 amino acids. V lost 6 bases, J lost 5 bases, and 8 bases stayed unmatched. Germline CDR1 SNHLY, CDR2 FYNNEI. The CDR3 DNA sequence: TGTGCCAGCAGGGGGACTAGCGGGGGTAGGATTACCGGGGAGCTGTTTTTT. Translated: CASRGTSGGRITGELFF.

This clone ranks as large. The V and J genes are TRBV4-1 and TRBJ1-2, with 9 bases lining up with TRBD1. This CDR3 comprises 15 residues. Germline values: CDR1 MGHRA, CDR2 YSYEKL. V gave up 2 bases and J gave up 3 bases; unmatched junction bases: 4. CDR3 amino acids: CASSQQTGGYYGYTF. The CDR3 nucleotides read TGCGCCAGCAGCCAACAGACAGGGGGGTACTATGGCTACACCTTC.

The rearrangement uses TRBV14 and TRBJ2-2, with D tentatively TRBD1 (6 bases). This CDR3 is 14 amino acids long. The germline V and J ends were trimmed by 4 bases and 7 bases, with 13 bases remaining between them. Germline V gene data show CDR1 as SGHDN and CDR2 as FVKESK. The CDR3 loop reads CASSPGQFFGELFF. The CDR3 DNA reads TGTGCCAGCAGCCCCGGACAGTTTTTCGGGGAGCTGTTTTTT.

The rearrangement joins TRBV30 to TRBJ1-6; 9 positions match TRBD1. This CDR3 is built from 15 residues. The J segment lost 6 bases and the V segment lost 5 bases, leaving 8 bases of the junction unmatched. Germline V gene sequence: CDR1 GTSNPN, CDR2 SVGIG (reference sequence). Here the CDR3 reads CAWVTSGQGNSPLHF. The CDR3 coding sequence is TGTGCCTGGGTAACCTCGGGACAGGGTAATTCACCCCTCCACTTT. Combining the CDR3 with reference TRBV30 and TRBJ1-6 gives the whole variable domain SQTIHQWPATLVQPVGSPLSLECTVEGTSNPNLYWYRQAAGRGLQLLFYSVGIGQISSEVPQNLSASRPQDRQFILSSKKLLLSDSGFYLCAWVTSGQGNSPLHFGNGTRLTVT.

V is TRBV19 and J is TRBJ1-5; 9 nucleotides align to TRBD1. This CDR3 has 17 amino acids. Germline V gene sequence: CDR1 LNHDA, CDR2 SQIVND (reference sequence). J was trimmed by 3 bases and V by 10 bases; bases with no gene match: 16. The CDR3 loop reads CATRKDRGLTFNQPQHF. The CDR3 nucleotides read TGTGCCACCCGGAAGGACAGGGGCCTTACTTTCAATCAGCCCCAGCATTTT.

The gene calls are TRBV9 and TRBJ1-3; no definite D call. Between the trimmed V and J ends, which lost 3 bases and 3 bases, there was a span of 7 bases. Per germline, CDR1 SGDLS and CDR2 YYNGEE. CDR3 length equals 13 residues. In DNA, the CDR3 is TGTGCCAGCAGCGGAAGTGGTGGAAACACCATATATTTT. The encoded protein is CASSGSGGNTIYF.

The chain combines TRBV5-1 with TRBJ2-1, with 8 bases lining up with TRBD2. The CDR3 loop spans 15 amino acids. Germline V lookup: CDR1 SGHRS, CDR2 YFSETQ. The V and J ends lost 7 bases and 0 bases, in that order; junction bases with no gene match: 6. This CDR3 reads CASEKRGSSYNEQFF. Here the CDR3 DNA reads TGCGCCAGCGAAAAGCGGGGGAGCTCCTACAATGAGCAGTTCTTC.

This rearrangement joins TRBV30 to TRBJ1-5; 9 bases map to TRBD1. Germline values: CDR1 GTSNPN, CDR2 SVGIG (reference sequence). The J segment lost 5 bases and the V segment lost 1 base, leaving 3 bases of the junction unmatched. CDR3 size: 14 residues. The CDR3 sequence: CAWSGTGGYQPQHF. The CDR3 nucleotides read TGTGCCTGGAGTGGAACAGGGGGCTATCAGCCCCAGCATTTT.

V and J are TRBV9 and TRBJ2-3; D possibly corresponds to TRBD2 (6 bases). Germline lookup yields CDR1 SGDLS and CDR2 YYNGEE. The length of the CDR3 is 14 residues. Trimming took off 2 bases at V and 4 bases at J, with 11 bases between the two ends. The CDR3 DNA reads as TGTGCCAGCAGCGTCGGGGGAAACCCAGATACGCAGTATTTT. Translated, it gives CASSVGGNPDTQYF.

V and J are TRBV4-2 and TRBJ2-1; 7 nucleotides align to TRBD2. Germline CDR1 is LGHNA and CDR2 is YNFKEQ. The CDR3 is made up of 12 amino acids. Trimming cost V 5 bases and J 6 bases; bases outside gene matches: 1. The CDR3 DNA is TGTGCCAGCAGCGGGGGGGGCAATGAGCAGTTCTTC. Amino acid sequence: CASSGGGNEQFF.

The V and J genes are TRBV4-1 and TRBJ1-4; D is undetermined. V was clipped by 4 bases and J by 4 bases, with 10 bases between them. Germline CDR1 is MGHRA and CDR2 is YSYEKL. The CDR3 has 14 amino acids. The chain's CDR3 is CASSLGALNEKLFF. DNA for the CDR3: TGCGCCAGCAGCCTGGGTGCCCTTAATGAAAAACTGTTTTTT.

The rearrangement links TRBV6-5 to TRBJ2-7; TRBD2 aligns across 9 bases. The CDR3 runs 16 residues. J was trimmed by 5 bases and V by 2 bases; bases with no gene match: 10. Germline values: CDR1 MNHEY, CDR2 SVGAGI. CDR3 sequence reads: CASSYISGGGADEQYF. CDR3 DNA sequence: TGTGCCAGCAGTTACATTAGTGGCGGGGGGGCGGACGAGCAGTACTTC.

This chain connects TRBV28 to TRBJ2-2; the D call may be TRBD1 or TRBD2 (5 bases each). Germline CDR1 MDHEN, CDR2 SYDVKM. Trimming pared 7 bases from V and 3 bases from J, leaving 27 bases between. This CDR3 comprises 19 residues. CDR3 region: CASIQRGPRGVTYTGELFF. The CDR3 region has the DNA TGTGCCAGCATCCAAAGGGGACCTAGAGGGGTAACCTACACCGGGGAGCTGTTTTTT.

V is TRBV6-1 and J is TRBJ1-6; 9 positions agree with TRBD1. Germline V gene sequence: CDR1 MNHNS, CDR2 SASEGT. V shed 5 bases and J 9 bases; nucleotides not matched to a gene: 8. This CDR3 has 15 residues. DNA of the CDR3: TGTGCCAGCAGTCCGACAGGGGGGGATTTTTCACCCCTCCACTTT. It yields the protein CASSPTGGDFSPLHF.

A single count supports this clone. V gene TRBV2 combines with J gene TRBJ1-1, with TRBD1 identical over 8 bases. CDR1 SNHLY and CDR2 FYNNEI come from the germline V gene. The length of the CDR3 is 13 residues. V shed 3 bases and J 5 bases; nucleotides not matched to a gene: 2. CDR3 in amino acids: CASSDDRGTEAFF. The CDR3 DNA reads as TGTGCCAGCAGTGACGACAGGGGAACTGAAGCTTTCTTT.

This clone was observed a single time. Germline is not matched at one junction end, which may reflect a read error. The V gene is TRBV28, the J gene TRBJ1-2; 7 nucleotides align to TRBD1. Germline CDR1 reads MDHEN; CDR2 reads SYDVKM. The CDR3 spans 13 residues. CDR3 DNA: TGTGCCAGCAGTTTAACCAACTCGCCGGGACAGCTCTTC. This translates into CASSLTNSPGQLF.

J is TRBJ2-1 and V is TRBV5-4; TRBD2 matches at 7 bases. Per the germline V gene, CDR1 is SGHNT and CDR2 is YYREEE (reference sequence). This CDR3 is 14 amino acids long. The V segment lost 1 base and the J segment 8 bases; nucleotides outside the gene matches: 6. The CDR3: CASSLRLARYEQFF. CDR3 DNA: TGTGCCAGCAGCTTGAGACTAGCCAGGTATGAGCAGTTCTTC.

The chain couples TRBV5-4 to TRBJ2-3, with a possible D match to TRBD2 (5 bases). CDR3 length: 14 amino acids. The germline V gene encodes CDR1 SGHNT and CDR2 YYREEE (reference sequence). Trimming stripped 4 bases from V and 0 bases from J, with 9 bases between. Here the CDR3 DNA reads TGTGCCAGCAGCCCGGGGATGAGCACAGATACGCAGTATTTT. It translates to CASSPGMSTDTQYF.

In nucleotides, the CDR3 is TGTGCCAGCAGTTACCGATTTGAAACAGGGAGGGAGCAGTACTTC. Translating it yields CASSYRFETGREQYF. The chain couples TRBV6-5 to TRBJ2-7; D is possibly TRBD1 or TRBD2 (6 bases each). The CDR3 is 15 residues long. Germline V gene sequence: CDR1 MNHEY, CDR2 SVGAGI. V lost 2 bases to trimming and J lost 7 bases, with 18 bases between them.

This clone was detected once. CDR3 residues: CASSAGGRSGANVLTF. In DNA, the CDR3 is TGTGCCAGCAGTGCAGGGGGAAGGTCTGGGGCCAACGTCCTGACTTTC. This chain links TRBV7-9 with TRBJ2-6, with 7 bases lining up with TRBD1. V gave up 6 bases and J gave up 1 base; unmatched junction bases: 6. Germline V gives CDR1 SEHNR, CDR2 FQNEAQ (reference sequence). The CDR3 consists of 16 residues.

This clone was counted once. The gene calls are TRBV2 and TRBJ1-5; D is unclear. Trimming pared 1 base from V and 0 bases from J, leaving 10 bases between. This CDR3 is built from 16 residues. Germline V lookup: CDR1 SNHLY, CDR2 FYNNEI. In DNA, the CDR3 is TGTGCCAGCAGTGAAGGTACAGCTTATAGCAATCAGCCCCAGCATTTT. Its protein product is CASSEGTAYSNQPQHF.